A selection of T cell receptor beta chains follows, all from one sample in a study of T cell repertoires in cytomegalovirus infection. Which antigens these TCRs recognize remains unknown. TCRdb fed the reads into MiXCR, producing one record per CDR3 protein. The sample lists 680,000 or so distinct CDR3 sequences; around 32% were seen once. Sequencing used cultured PBMCs, obtained from culture after CMV antigen stimulation. These receptors all come from a human donor in good health (CMV status not recorded). Some clones in this sample may be carry-over from other donors' samples. Each CDR3 is given with its conserved first and last residue. Fields, in order: CDR3 length, D gene, J gene, V gene, clone size, CDR3 DNA, CDR3 protein. A D gene is named only where the DNA matches it firmly. Clone size is not always given. Where it is, it says once, few, many or a class for expanded clones.

length: 14
D: -
J: TRBJ2-3
V: TRBV7-8
size: many
DNA: TGTGCCAGCAGCTTAGCACAGAAGACAGATACGCAGTATTTT
CDR3: CASSLAQKTDTQYF

length: 14
D: -
J: TRBJ2-1
V: TRBV6-2/TRBV6-3
size: -
DNA: TGTGCCAGCAGTCACGGGGCAGTCTACAATGAGCAGTTCTTC
CDR3: CASSHGAVYNEQFF

length: 14
D: -
J: TRBJ2-1
V: TRBV12-5
size: once
DNA: TGTGCTAGTGGCCGAGGGACATCCTACAATGAGCAGTTCTTC
CDR3: CASGRGTSYNEQFF

length: 15
D: -
J: TRBJ2-3
V: TRBV7-2
size: many
DNA: TGTGCCAGCAGCCCCGGGACGGTAGCGACAGATACGCAGTATTTT
CDR3: CASSPGTVATDTQYF

length: 12
D: -
J: TRBJ1-2
V: TRBV7-9
size: few
DNA: TGTGCCAGCAGCGGCGGGGGGGTCGGCTACACCTTC
CDR3: CASSGGGVGYTF

length: 15
D: -
J: TRBJ1-4
V: TRBV6-6
size: once
DNA: TGTGCCAGCAGCCCCAGGAGGGGAGTAAATGAAAAACTGTTTTTT
CDR3: CASSPRRGVNEKLFF

length: 15
D: -
J: TRBJ2-1
V: TRBV2
size: -
DNA: TGTGCCAGCACGACCGGGGACTCCTCGTACAATGAGCAGTTCTTC
CDR3: CASTTGDSSYNEQFF

length: 18
D: -
J: TRBJ2-2
V: TRBV7-6
size: -
DNA: TGTGCCAGCAGCTTACCCCGCGGCGCCCGTCTAAGCCCCGGGGAGCTGTTTTTT
CDR3: CASSLPRGARLSPGELFF

length: 13
D: TRBD1
J: TRBJ2-7
V: TRBV6-6
size: -
DNA: TGTGCCAGCAGAGGACAGGAAGGCTACGAGCAGTACTTC
CDR3: CASRGQEGYEQYF

length: 14
D: TRBD1
J: TRBJ1-2
V: TRBV6-1
size: -
DNA: TGTGCCTGCGTCGACAGGGCGATGGACTATGGCTACACCTTC
CDR3: CACVDRAMDYGYTF

length: 11
D: TRBD1
J: TRBJ2-7
V: TRBV7-2
size: many
DNA: TGTGCCAGCGGACAGGCGTACGAGCAGTACTTC
CDR3: CASGQAYEQYF

length: 16
D: TRBD1
J: TRBJ2-1
V: TRBV2
size: few
DNA: TGTGCCAGCAGTGGAATGGGACAGGGTTCCTACAATGAGCAGTTCTTC
CDR3: CASSGMGQGSYNEQFF

length: 14
D: -
J: TRBJ2-1
V: TRBV7-2
size: many
DNA: TGTGCCAGCAGCCGACTAGGCGGGTACAATGAGCAGTTCTTC
CDR3: CASSRLGGYNEQFF

length: 15
D: -
J: TRBJ1-4
V: TRBV7-2
size: many
DNA: TGTGCCAGCAGCATTCAATTGGCCAGGGGTGAAAAACTGTTTTTT
CDR3: CASSIQLARGEKLFF

length: 16
D: TRBD1
J: TRBJ1-1
V: TRBV6-6
size: -
DNA: TGTGCCAGCAGTTACCCAGGGGGCGAGGGTACCGCTGAAGCTTTCTTT
CDR3: CASSYPGGEGTAEAFF

length: 13
D: TRBD1
J: TRBJ2-3
V: TRBV6-1
size: -
DNA: TGTGCCAGCAGTAGACAGGGGGGAAATACGCAGTATTTT
CDR3: CASSRQGGNTQYF

length: 13
D: -
J: TRBJ2-5
V: TRBV7-2
size: few
DNA: TGTGCCAGCAGCTTAACGGGGGTTGGGACCCAGTACTTC
CDR3: CASSLTGVGTQYF

length: 17
D: TRBD2
J: TRBJ2-1
V: TRBV19
size: once
DNA: TGTGCCAGTAGTACACCCCTACTAGCGGGGGGGTACAATGAGCAGTTCTTC
CDR3: CASSTPLLAGGYNEQFF